This T cell receptor beta chain came from a study of T cell responses to AZD1222 COVID-19 vaccine. The data were produced by immunoSEQ multiplex PCR, yet TCRdb's version contains in-frame clones alone and is incomplete. The sample lists 130,000 or so clones; about 94% were seen once. This TCR came from an adult in good health. Source: peripheral blood, taken on day 0 of AZD1222 vaccination.

The CDR3 DNA sequence: TGTGCCAGCAGCAAACTAGCGGGAGAAACACAAGGGACCCAGTACTTC. Amino acid sequence: CASSKLAGETQGTQYF. The rearrangement joins TRBV21-1 to TRBJ2-5; TRBD2, the table's D call, lacks a check against the DNA. TRBV21-1 is a pseudogene. This CDR3 spans 16 amino acids.